This T cell receptor (beta chain) was identified during a study of control samples from healthy donors and cancer patients (dated by TCRdb to about 2020). Receptors were amplified or captured by the immunoSEQ multiplex PCR assay. The source is immuneACCESS, and TCRdb retained only in-frame sequences with V and J called. Part of the clones is not carried over; for the studies checked, unresolved V genes explain less than half of this, and the remainder is unexplained. The sample contains around 170,000 clones, 70% to 90% of them found a single time. The ten most abundant clones make up under 5% of the sample. In the case of this clone: Its antigen has not been determined. Base qualities are not at hand, and no much larger clone is one base apart.

CDR1 and CDR2 are read off the germline V gene as SGHRS and YFSETQ. Deletion took 4 bases off V and 10 bases off J, with a span of 9 bases between the germline ends. CDR3 length: 11 amino acids, cysteine to phenylalanine. Only the CDR3 DNA stays, 33 bases, in frame from base 1. The sample consisted of blood. The chain is made from TRBV5-1 and TRBJ2-1, with a weak D call of TRBD2 (5 bases match). The TCR comes from a young woman in good health. The DNA reads as follows: TGCGCCAGCAGCCCCCGGGAAGAGCAGTTCTTC. The encoded protein is CASSPREEQFF.